This TCR beta chain was retrieved from a study of cytomegalovirus exposure and HLA in healthy donors (dated by TCRdb to the late 2010s). Background on the whole study: An earlier analysis of 587 of the donors reported about 280 Gb of sequence data and 95 million to 120 million unique TCR beta sequences obtained from some 200 million T cells. HLA typing covered class I and class II loci at four-digit resolution. Rather than using new phenotypic data, the later analysis identified candidate immune exposures from TCR beta sequences and from how often those sequences occurred across donors. The aim of the study was to test whether cataloging public T cell receptors could identify signatures of past pathogen exposure. To predict cytomegalovirus infection status, the study combined high-throughput TCR immunosequencing, statistical association of individual TCRs with disease status, and machine learning. In a later genetic analysis, genome-wide SNP genotypes for about 55% of the roughly 700 donors were used, and that subset was treated as a discovery cohort. Donor age, sex, ethnicity and CMV serostatus were compiled alongside the repertoire data. The number of typed donors differed by locus: about 629-630 for A, B, C, DRB1 and DQB1; 522 for DQA1; approximately 600 for DPA1; and some 470 for DPB1. The genetic ancestry cluster associated with self-reported Caucasian donors included 81% of the 350 to 500 genotyped donors. The study used immunosequencing to profile the T cell repertoires of more than 650 subjects and linked those repertoires to cytomegalovirus serostatus. Roughly five DR-DQ haplotypes were handled as single units for association and clustering, since linkage in the cohort was strong. A later analysis re-analyzed previously published TCR beta repertoires from hundreds of donors and added high-resolution HLA genotyping to study TCR occurrence patterns. In addition to the first cohort of around 670 subjects, a separate validation cohort of 120 different subjects was used. Every repertoire in the discovery cohort had been generated on one and the same sequencing platform. On average, around 240,000 unique TCR beta nucleotide sequences were sequenced per donor among about 400 genotyped donors of the cohort, with 15% to 20% of those sequences being non-productive. An earlier analysis of approximately 500 of the donors applied high-throughput TCR beta sequencing to assess whether each TCR beta V gene segment acted as functional or pseudogenic. Roughly 300 gigabases of sequencing data and approximately 80 million unique TCR sequences were included in an early release covering 500 to 750 HLA-typed donors. The research as a whole found: A later analysis found that HLA-associated TCR beta chains were more clonally expanded and had lower generation probabilities than equally common non-associated chains. According to a later analysis, TCR association rates differed among HLA loci, with DRB1 alleles showing the most associated TCRs and HLA-C alleles showing the fewest. Roughly uniform sequencing depth across donors was assumed in presence/absence analyses, although this assumption may not hold. The authors suggested that the approach could potentially be generalized to other disease states and immunological phenotypes. The classifier was reported to diagnose cytomegalovirus status with high specificity and sensitivity in both the original cohort and the validation cohort. HLA typing was unavailable for some donors at each locus, so association tests used only the typed subset. In an earlier analysis of fewer than 750 of the donors, most TCR beta V segments were observed in productive rearrangements about 90% or about 30% of the time, broadly matching IMGT annotations. CMV serostatus was the only immune exposure information available for the cohort. A later analysis associated about 17,000 TCR beta sequences with specific HLA alleles at a false discovery rate of 0.05. Several of the top co-occurrence clusters appeared to be linked to parvovirus B19, influenza, CMV and Epstein-Barr virus, according to a later analysis. A cluster of highly shared sequence variants was judged likely to represent a technical artifact of the sequencing pipeline. In the study, some 160 TCR beta chains were listed as associated with cytomegalovirus. In this cohort, only TCR beta chains were sequenced, and detectable features were limited by the absence of alpha or paired-chain data. When HLA alleles, especially DR and DQ, strongly co-occurred, TCR associations were difficult to assign to individual alleles. An association between a missense DCLRE1C variant and V-gene and J-gene trimming of TCR beta chains was found in a later genetic analysis and replicated in an independent cohort. Linkage disequilibrium might explain the correlated functional status among segregating V segments, but an unknown experimental factor could not be excluded. The 87-base-pair reads could not distinguish some IMGT-functional V segments, including TRBV6-2 and TRBV6-3, so those segments were excluded. The earlier analysis of some 560 of the donors excluded seventeen rarely observed V segments, including chromosome 9 orphons, because counts were too low. Most TCR sequences were seen in very few donors, while some public TCRs were found in many individuals. In a later genetic analysis, fewer N-insertions in productive TCRs were reported among donors in an Asian-associated ancestry cluster than the roughly 700-donor mean. According to a later analysis, most CMV-associated TCR beta chains appeared to be HLA-restricted, and the HLA associations seemed to be driven largely by CMV exposure. A further reported finding was that TCR beta sequences accurately predicted the HLA-A and HLA-B alleles for most subjects in the first cohort. In vitro tests confirmed that a few of the cytomegalovirus-associated TCR beta chains recognize cytomegalovirus antigens.

The cohort consisted of 650 to 850 healthy bone marrow donors. At the time of sampling, every cohort member was nominally healthy, though immune exposures that went unrecorded were likely present. CMV serostatus was positive for roughly 290 and negative for about 50% of the roughly 700 cohort members, and was not recorded for this donor. A peripheral blood sample was collected from each donor, and TCR beta sequencing was performed on peripheral blood mononuclear cells. Genomic DNA extraction from the blood cell samples was performed with the Qiagen DNeasy Blood Extraction Kit. Libraries were built with the immunoSEQ multiplex PCR assay. For the multiplex PCR, a mixture combining 60 forward primers for TCR Vbeta segments and 13 reverse primers for TCR Jbeta segments was used. A multiplex PCR assay on genomic DNA amplified the CDR3 region of rearranged TCR beta genes. The amplified TCR beta libraries were sequenced on the Illumina HiSeq System as 87-base-pair reads. For the original study's pipeline: A later analysis counted about 80 million unique TCR beta chains across the 690 or so repertoires, and roughly 11 million of these chains were shared by at least two donors. Raw reads were error-corrected and collapsed into unique sequences with a nearest-neighbor algorithm that merged closely related sequences to remove PCR and sequencing errors. Alignment of CDR3 sequences to IMGT reference sequences was used to assign V, D and J gene segments. For a sequence to be retained, a match of at least six nucleotides was required to both a V gene segment and a J gene segment. Rearrangements were called productive when the CDR3 lacked stop codons and stayed in frame with V and J; all others were non-productive. CDR3 was defined according to IMGT convention as the region running from the second conserved V-encoded cysteine to the conserved J-encoded phenylalanine. The earlier analysis of 587 of the donors excluded any sequence lacking an unambiguous match to a single V gene segment. In an earlier analysis of roughly 500 of the donors, V segments were called functional above 56.7% productive rearrangements and were called segregating when the between-donor standard deviation exceeded 5%. A statistical classification framework was built for diagnosing cytomegalovirus status from the catalog of TCR beta chain sequences. A later analysis assigned V and J genes by comparing TCR nucleotide sequences with IMGT/GENE-DB human TR gene sequences. The TCRdist pipeline was used in a later analysis to assign CDR3 sequences and most-parsimonious VDJ recombination scenarios. In a later analysis, each TCR beta chain was defined by its CDR3 amino acid sequence together with its V-gene family, and reads without a unique V-gene family were excluded. A later analysis removed over 500 highly shared, low-generation-probability nucleotide sequences to deal with suspected cross-contamination and a sequencing artifact. In a later analysis, a clonal expansion index was calculated for each public chain from normalized within-repertoire ranks of inferred template counts. In a later analysis, generation probabilities were computed with a VDJ recombination model fitted to out-of-frame rearrangements, and the resulting probabilities were checked against IGoR. Hypergeometric tests were used in a later analysis to score TCR-TCR, TCR-HLA and TCR-CMV co-occurrence, with a repertoire-size bias correction applied to the TCR pairs. To estimate false discovery rates, a later analysis permuted the HLA or CMV assignments 20 times. In a later analysis, co-occurring TCRs were grouped using DBSCAN, and TCRdist sequence similarity was added for clustering within HLA-allele-positive subsets. For co-occurrence clustering, repertoires with fewer than 30,000 or more than 120,000 public chains were excluded, along with roughly 5 repertoires with anomalous nucleotide sharing. TCRdb obtained this table from immuneACCESS and retained in-frame rearrangements with V and J assigned. These tables miss some clones; where compared with another copy, unresolved V genes account for less than half of the shortfall, and the remainder is unexplained. That table is the source of V, J and clone size, and D and trimming were worked out from the DNA. For this sample there are fewer than 250,000 clones; under 90% appear just once. 1% to 1.5% of the sample lies in the top ten.

Notes on this clone: The specificity of this receptor is unknown. No much larger clonotype is one base removed from it; base qualities were not supplied.

V is cut back by 1 base and J by 5 bases, with 8 bases in the junction unmatched. CDR1 and CDR2, looked up from the germline V gene, are SGHTA and FQGNSA. From the cysteine through the phenylalanine, the CDR3 covers 17 amino acids. Solely the CDR3 DNA is kept, with 51 bases framed from the first base. The chain is made from TRBV7-2 and TRBJ2-6; 7 middle bases align to TRBD2. Source material: PBMCs. The receptor was derived from a human donor in good health. The CDR3 reads as follows: CASSLGREPLWANVLTF. The sequenced DNA is TGTGCCAGCAGCTTAGGGCGGGAGCCCCTCTGGGCCAACGTCCTGACTTTC.